The 8 T cell receptor beta chains listed next were all sequenced from one sample in a study of Graves' ophthalmopathy and Graves' hyperthyroidism. From RNA, the CDR3 regions of TCR beta chains were amplified and sequenced. Following a first-round RT-PCR that used HTBI primers, a second-round multiplex PCR was carried out. Each CDR3 protein is one row after TCRdb ran MiXCR on the multiplex PCR reads. Here the sample spans approximately 1.2 million distinct CDR3 sequences, 35% to 40% being singletons. Sequencing was performed on peripheral blood or thyroid tissue (not recorded which). The receptors were sampled from an adult man with Graves' hyperthyroidism.

In its sample, this clonotype was seen many times. V is TRBV10-3 and J is TRBJ2-7; D possibly uses TRBD1 or TRBD2 (5 bases each). CDR1 is ENHRY, CDR2 SYGVKD, per germline. This CDR3 comprises 14 residues. V shed 4 bases and J shed 5 bases, with 15 bases lying between them. CDR3 coding DNA: TGTGCCATCAGTGGGCTCGAGGGGTCCCACGAGCAGTACTTC. Protein: CAISGLEGSHEQYF.

The sample holds a few counts of this clonotype. V usage is TRBV4-1 and J usage is TRBJ2-5; the D gene is possibly TRBD1 (6 bases). CDR3 length equals 16 residues. V was trimmed by 3 bases and J by 5 bases, leaving 19 bases between them. Germline lookup yields CDR1 MGHRA and CDR2 YSYEKL. The CDR3 loop reads CASSHGTTAFRETQYF. The DNA for the CDR3 is TGCGCCAGCAGCCATGGGACAACCGCGTTCCGGGAGACCCAGTACTTC.

This clonotype was picked up many times. The chain couples TRBV10-1 to TRBJ2-6; D is uncertain. Germline CDR1 is WNHNN and CDR2 is SYGVQD (reference sequence). The CDR3 is 16 residues long. Between the trimmed V and J ends, which lost 2 bases and 3 bases, there was a span of 11 bases. CDR3 sequence: CASSEPTEVGANVLTF. DNA of the CDR3: TGCGCCAGCAGTGAGCCTACAGAGGTTGGGGCCAACGTCCTGACTTTC.

Many counts were recorded for this clonotype. V and J are TRBV24-1 and TRBJ1-2, with 9 bases that match TRBD1. This CDR3 contains 16 residues. Germline V gives CDR1 KGHDR, CDR2 SFDVKD. The J segment lost 1 base and the V segment lost 5 bases, leaving 7 bases of the junction unmatched. This CDR3 reads CATSAGSGQGNYGYTF. The CDR3 DNA follows: TGTGCCACCAGTGCCGGATCGGGACAGGGTAACTATGGCTACACCTTC.

This rearrangement joins TRBV9 to TRBJ1-1; weak D call: TRBD1 (5 bases). V lost 0 bases to trimming and J lost 4 bases, with 13 bases between them. CDR1 and CDR2 from the germline V gene are SGDLS and YYNGEE. The CDR3 has 15 amino acids. The chain's CDR3 is CASSVAGGVGTEAFF. CDR3 coding DNA: TGTGCCAGCAGCGTAGCGGGGGGGGTTGGCACTGAAGCTTTCTTT.

This clonotype was detected a few times. This chain joins TRBV20-1 and TRBJ1-1; D is possibly TRBD1 (6 bases). The CDR3 contains 16 residues. Germline V gives CDR1 DFQATT, CDR2 SNEGSKA (reference sequence). V lost 0 bases, J lost 1 base, and 15 bases lay in between. The CDR3 region has the DNA TGCAGTGCTAGAGACCGGAACCAGGGGTCGAACACTGAAGCTTTCTTT. This gives the protein CSARDRNQGSNTEAFF.

The gene calls are TRBV12-3 or TRBV12-4 and TRBJ2-7; 7 bases fit TRBD1. J was trimmed by 0 bases and V by 3 bases; bases with no gene match: 5. CDR3 size: 15 residues. The CDR3 sequence is CASSLLDRSSYEQYF. In DNA, the CDR3 is TGTGCCAGCAGTTTGTTGGACAGGAGCTCCTACGAGCAGTACTTC.

This clonotype has only a few counts. This rearrangement joins TRBV9 to TRBJ2-7; 9 positions agree with TRBD2. This CDR3 has 15 residues. The J segment lost 6 bases and the V segment lost 0 bases, leaving 7 bases of the junction unmatched. CDR1 and CDR2 (germline): SGDLS, YYNGEE. CDR3 residues: CASSVVAGGPVEQYF. In DNA, the CDR3 is TGTGCCAGCAGCGTAGTGGCGGGAGGGCCGGTCGAGCAGTACTTC.